This T cell receptor (beta chain) was obtained from a study of OX40 agonist ivuxolimab in advanced cancers. TCRdb keeps only in-frame clones here, not all; method: immunoSEQ multiplex PCR. This table holds about 47,000 clones, 75% to 90% found once. There are 14 residues in the CDR3. Germline V CDR1 and CDR2: SGHTA, FQGNSA. V lost 4 bases and J 2 bases, leaving 12 bases between the germline ends. The chain recombines TRBV7-2 with TRBJ2-7; D call uncertain. The specimen was CD4+ or CD8+ T cells sorted from blood, collected in a trial of the OX40 agonist ivuxolimab. This TCR was sampled from an adult with an advanced solid tumor such as melanoma, head and neck, liver or kidney cancer. The CDR3 bases are TGTGCCAGCAGCTCCCCCAAAGGCGCCTACGAGCAGTACTTC. Translated: CASSSPKGAYEQYF.